This T cell receptor beta chain was recovered during a study of blood T cell repertoires in COVID-19. Background on the study: Material from acute and convalescent COVID-19 was sourced from the United States, Italy and Spain. T cells, B-cell-depleted T cells, or PBMCs provided the cDNA or gDNA that served as material.

Authors' processing steps: Researchers report that nucleated cell counts were estimated from reference gene primer amplification. The protocol was immunoSEQ multiplex PCR, while the TCRdb copy is restricted to in-frame clones and leaves out a portion. The DNA gave D and trimming, while V, J and clone size come from that table. The profile shows approximately 72,000 clones, 88% of them singletons. The junction had 5 bases not matched to a gene; V was cut back by 0 bases and J by 6 bases. Germline lookup yields CDR1 SGHRS and CDR2 YFSETQ. CDR3 size: 16 residues. What was sequenced was peripheral blood. This chain connects TRBV5-1 to TRBJ2-2; TRBD2 aligns across 10 bases. The receptor comes from a man aged 45-65 years with acute or convalescent COVID-19. The CDR3 DNA reads TGCGCCAGCAGCTTGGTACCTAGCGGGGGAGCCGGGGAGCTGTTTTTT. Residues: CASSLVPSGGAGELFF.